The rows below give T cell receptor beta chains drawn from one sample of a study of shared clonotypes between healthy human individuals. Repertoires were generated with immunoSEQ multiplex PCR, while TCRdb's copy carries only in-frame clones and drops some. The table has approximately 2,000,000 clones, 80% to 95% seen once. Material: naive CD4+ T cells from PBMCs. These receptors were collected from a man younger than 30 in good health. Some clones in this sample may be carry-over from other donors' samples. Both conserved end residues are part of each CDR3. The D gene is left open where the match is weak. Clone size appears in some rows only: once, few, many, or a class for an expanded clone.

CDR3nt	CDR3aa	abundance	d_gene	v_gene	j_gene
TGTGCCAGCAGCCTTACTAGCGGAGCCAACGGGGAGACCCAGTACTTC	CASSLTSGANGETQYF	-	TRBD2	TRBV2	TRBJ2-5
TGTGCCAGCAGTTTAAAAGGGGGGGAGCAGTACTTC	CASSLKGGEQYF	-	-	TRBV6-5	TRBJ2-7
TGTGCCAGCAACCCTAGTCGGGACACCATGGGGGCCCAGTACTTC	CASNPSRDTMGAQYF	-	-	TRBV27	TRBJ2-5
TGTGCCAGCAGGCCGCGGGGGAACACTGAAGCTTTCTTT	CASRPRGNTEAFF	-	-	TRBV27	TRBJ1-1
TGCGCCAGCAGCCCAGGGACAGGGGGCCCCGGGGAGCTGTTTTTT	CASSPGTGGPGELFF	-	TRBD1	TRBV5-1	TRBJ2-2
TGTGCCAGCAGCCACCTATACGGACAAGCTGGAAACACCATATATTTT	CASSHLYGQAGNTIYF	-	-	TRBV6-6	TRBJ1-3
TGTGCCACCTCAATGACGACAGGGGGGTTTGTAGCTGAAGCTTTCTTT	CATSMTTGGFVAEAFF	few	TRBD1	TRBV19	TRBJ1-1
TGTGCCAGCTCATCCGCGGGGACACCTAGCAATCAGCCCCAGCATTTT	CASSSAGTPSNQPQHF	-	-	TRBV18	TRBJ1-5
TGTGCCAGCTCCCGACAGGGGCCATACACAGATACGCAGTATTTT	CASSRQGPYTDTQYF	-	TRBD1	TRBV18	TRBJ2-3
TGTGCCAGCAGCCCTATGGGGCTACTCAATGAGCAGTTCTTC	CASSPMGLLNEQFF	-	-	TRBV5-5	TRBJ2-1
TGTGCCAGCAGCTTAGGCCTAGGGAGATACAATGAGCAGTTCTTC	CASSLGLGRYNEQFF	-	-	TRBV7-9	TRBJ2-1
TGTGCCAGCAGCCTCAGCGGGCTCACCGGGCGGGGTGACCAGTACTTC	CASSLSGLTGRGDQYF	once	-	TRBV27	TRBJ2-5
TGTGCCACCAGCAGAGGGGTAGCGGGAGGCCCCTACAATGAGCAGTTCTTC	CATSRGVAGGPYNEQFF	-	TRBD2	TRBV15	TRBJ2-1
TGTGCCAACGACAGGGGCTCTCATAAAGCTGAAGCTTTCTTT	CANDRGSHKAEAFF	-	TRBD1	TRBV27	TRBJ1-1
TGTGCCAGCAGCTTGGGTCCATCTTCCTACAATGAGCAGTTCTTC	CASSLGPSSYNEQFF	-	-	TRBV7-9	TRBJ2-1
TGTGCCAGCAGCGTTCTGCCGATAGATACGCAGTATTTT	CASSVLPIDTQYF	-	-	TRBV9	TRBJ2-3
TGTGCCAGTAGTATAGGGGGGACAGGGGGCTTCAGAGATACGCAGTATTTT	CASSIGGTGGFRDTQYF	-	TRBD1	TRBV19	TRBJ2-3
TGCGCCAGCAGCCAAGAGTGGGGTTATATATCCGGGGAGCTGTTTTTT	CASSQEWGYISGELFF	-	-	TRBV4-3	TRBJ2-2
TGTGCCTGGAGTGTAACGGGGGCCTCTGGAAACACCATATATTTT	CAWSVTGASGNTIYF	-	-	TRBV30	TRBJ1-3
TGTGCCAGCTTCAGCTGGGCGGGGGGGTTAAATGAGCAGTTCTTC	CASFSWAGGLNEQFF	-	TRBD2	TRBV28	TRBJ2-1
TGTGCCAGCAGTCTCCGGGTTTTCTACGAGCAGTACTTC	CASSLRVFYEQYF	-	-	TRBV28	TRBJ2-7
TGCGCCAGCAGCCAAGACCCCGGACAGGTGGGGGGCTACACCTTC	CASSQDPGQVGGYTF	-	TRBD1	TRBV4-3	TRBJ1-2
TGTGCCAGCAGCTCGTTCGGGCCAAATCAGCCCCAGCATTTT	CASSSFGPNQPQHF	-	-	TRBV7-2	TRBJ1-5
TGTGCCAGCAGTTTCCCGGGGGGGCTAAAGAATGAGCAGTTCTTC	CASSFPGGLKNEQFF	-	TRBD2	TRBV27	TRBJ2-1
TGCGCCAGCAGTCACCTCCGTGAGGGGGCCTCCTACGAGCAGTACTTC	CASSHLREGASYEQYF	-	TRBD1	TRBV11-2	TRBJ2-7
TGTGCCAGCAGCAAACTTTGGGATTCGAACAATCAGCCCCAGCATTTT	CASSKLWDSNNQPQHF	-	-	TRBV5-5	TRBJ1-5